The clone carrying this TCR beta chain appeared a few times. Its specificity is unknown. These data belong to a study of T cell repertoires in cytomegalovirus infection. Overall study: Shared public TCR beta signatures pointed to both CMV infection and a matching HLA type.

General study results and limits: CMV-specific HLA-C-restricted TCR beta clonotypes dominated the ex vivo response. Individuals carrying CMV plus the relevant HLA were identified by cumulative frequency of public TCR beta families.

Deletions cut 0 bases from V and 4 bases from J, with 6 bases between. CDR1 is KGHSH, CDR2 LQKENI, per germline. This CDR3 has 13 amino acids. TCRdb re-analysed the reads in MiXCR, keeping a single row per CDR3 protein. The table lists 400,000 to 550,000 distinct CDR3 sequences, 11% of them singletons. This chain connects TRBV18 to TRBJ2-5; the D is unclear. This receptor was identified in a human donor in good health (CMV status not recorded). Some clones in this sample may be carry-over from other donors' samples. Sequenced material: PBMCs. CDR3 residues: CASSPPASETQYF. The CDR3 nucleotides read TGTGCCAGCTCACCACCGGCCTCAGAGACCCAGTACTTC. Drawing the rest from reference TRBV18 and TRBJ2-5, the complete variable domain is NAGVMQNPRHLVRRRGQEARLRCSPMKGHSHVYWYRQLPEEGLKFMVYLQKENIIDESGMPKERFSAEFPKEGPSILRIQQVVRGDSAAYFCASSPPASETQYFGPGTRLLVL.